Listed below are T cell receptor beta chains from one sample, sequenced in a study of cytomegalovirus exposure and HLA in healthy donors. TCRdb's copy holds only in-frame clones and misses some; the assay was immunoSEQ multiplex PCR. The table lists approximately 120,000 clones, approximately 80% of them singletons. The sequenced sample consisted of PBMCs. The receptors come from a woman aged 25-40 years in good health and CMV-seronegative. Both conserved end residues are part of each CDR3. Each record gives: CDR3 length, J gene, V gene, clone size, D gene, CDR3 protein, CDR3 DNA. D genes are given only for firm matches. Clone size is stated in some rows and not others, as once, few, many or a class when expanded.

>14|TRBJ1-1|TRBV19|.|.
CASSRVGFELEAFF
TGTGCCAGTAGTAGAGTCGGGTTTGAGTTAGAAGCTTTCTTT
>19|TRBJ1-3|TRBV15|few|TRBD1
CATSRDGTGPSPRGNTIYF
TGTGCCACCAGCAGAGACGGGACAGGCCCTTCCCCACGTGGAAACACCATATATTTT
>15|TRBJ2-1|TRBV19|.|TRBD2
CASKDLLAGEDEQFF
TGTGCCAGTAAGGACCTACTAGCGGGAGAGGATGAGCAGTTCTTC
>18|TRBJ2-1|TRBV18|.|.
CASSPANPIGEYSNEQFF
TGTGCCAGCTCACCCGCGAATCCAATCGGAGAGTACTCCAATGAGCAGTTCTTC
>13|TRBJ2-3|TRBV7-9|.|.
CASSGGTVDTQYF
TGTGCCAGCAGCGGCGGGACGGTAGATACGCAGTATTTT
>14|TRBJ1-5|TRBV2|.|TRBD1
CASTRGDSNQPQHF
TGTGCCAGTACCAGGGGGGATAGCAATCAGCCCCAGCATTTT
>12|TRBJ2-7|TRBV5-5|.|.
CASGGATYEQYF
TGTGCCAGCGGAGGGGCGACCTACGAGCAGTACTTC
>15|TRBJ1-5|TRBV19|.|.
CASKGYGGTAQPQHF
TGTGCCAGTAAGGGGTATGGGGGCACGGCGCAGCCCCAGCATTTT
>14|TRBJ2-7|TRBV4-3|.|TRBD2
CASSSSGSSYEQYF
TGCGCCAGCAGCAGTAGCGGGAGCTCCTACGAGCAGTACTTC
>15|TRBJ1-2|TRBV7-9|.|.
CASSLALNERNGYTF
TGTGCCAGCAGCTTAGCACTAAATGAAAGAAATGGCTACACCTTC
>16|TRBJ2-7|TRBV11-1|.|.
CASSQRRRRPSYEQYF
TGTGCCAGCAGCCAGAGGAGGCGTCGCCCCTCCTACGAGCAGTACTTC
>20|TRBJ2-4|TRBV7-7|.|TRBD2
CASSSPTASGRFGVKNIQYF
TGTGCTAGCAGCTCCCCCACGGCTAGCGGGAGATTTGGTGTCAAAAACATTCAGTACTTC
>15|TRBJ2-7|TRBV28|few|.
CASRDTTGIRGEQYF
TGTGCCAGCAGAGATACGACCGGGATCCGGGGCGAGCAGTACTTC
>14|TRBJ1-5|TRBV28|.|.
CASSSWTENQPQHF
TGTGCCAGCAGTTCTTGGACAGAAAATCAGCCCCAGCATTTT
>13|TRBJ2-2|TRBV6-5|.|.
CASRRGASGELFF
TGTGCCAGCCGCCGGGGGGCTTCCGGGGAGCTGTTTTTT
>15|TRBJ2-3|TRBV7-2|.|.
CASSFQTGGTDTQYF
TGTGCCAGCAGCTTCCAAACAGGCGGAACAGATACGCAGTATTTT
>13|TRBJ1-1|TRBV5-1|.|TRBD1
CASSGQGNTEAFF
TGCGCCAGCAGCGGACAGGGGAACACTGAAGCTTTCTTT
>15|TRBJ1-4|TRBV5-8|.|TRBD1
CASSLGDRTNEKLFF
TGTGCCAGCAGCTTGGGGGACAGGACTAATGAAAAACTGTTTTTT